This entry is about one T cell receptor beta chain. Germline V gene lookup returns CDR1 DFQATT and CDR2 SNEGSKA (reference sequence). V dropped 4 bases and J dropped 5; count of bases not matched to a gene: 30. There are 22 residues in the CDR3. Drawn from each donor were around 10 milliliters of peripheral blood. The data were obtained in a study of blood T cells in healthy people across ages. A sample-barcoded 5' primer and a J-beta primer mix were used in a second PCR of about 7 to 11 cycles. Each sample provided no less than 2.5 million CDR3-containing paired-end reads. One entry per CDR3 protein results from TCRdb running MiXCR on the 5' RACE reads. Of about 830,000 distinct CDR3 sequences listed, 55% to 75% are singletons.

The chain uses TRBV20-1 and TRBJ2-7, with 12 bases that match TRBD2. Sequences were obtained from blood. The receptor comes from a man younger than 45 in good health. CDR3 in amino acids: CSATTSGGLNAKTYPPGNEQYF. Here the CDR3 DNA reads TGCAGTGCTACGACTAGCGGGGGCTTAAACGCGAAAACCTATCCCCCAGGCAACGAGCAGTACTTC.